This T cell receptor beta chain was documented in a study of T cells in localized non-small cell lung cancer. Whole-study results and caveats: Tumor trailed uninvolved adjacent lung in T cell clonality, which peaked there.

The CDR3 contains 14 residues. Trimming cost V 3 bases and J 4 bases, with 13 bases left between them. In germline, CDR1 is LNHDA, CDR2 SQIVND (reference sequence). A note on this clone: Its antigen is unidentified.

Sequenced by immunoSEQ multiplex PCR; TCRdb stores in-frame clones only, minus some. The table shows 45,000 to 60,000 clones, with about four fifths occurring only once. The specimen comprised peripheral blood, sampled before any cancer treatment. This sequence joins TRBV19 and TRBJ2-7; D not resolved. This TCR was sampled from a female donor aged 60 or older with stage II squamous cell lung carcinoma. The DNA for the CDR3 is TGTGCCAGTAGTATCGCCCCTGGGTTTTACGAGCAGTACTTC. Its protein is CASSIAPGFYEQYF.